This passage covers 13 T cell receptor beta chains from one sample sequenced in a study of blood T cells in healthy people across ages. Together with a sample-barcoded 5' primer, a J-beta primer mix was included in a second PCR lasting 7 to 11 cycles. TCRdb fed the 5' RACE reads into MiXCR, producing one record per CDR3 protein. The sample consists of about 970,000 distinct CDR3 sequences, 45% to 60% of them appearing once. Sequenced: blood. Receptors were obtained from a woman aged 60-70 years in good health.

This clonotype was detected only a few times. The J gene is TRBJ2-3, the V gene TRBV20-1; 12 nucleotides match TRBD2. Germline V gene sequence: CDR1 DFQATT, CDR2 SNEGSKA (reference sequence). V dropped 5 bases and J dropped 2; count of bases not matched to a gene: 8. The CDR3 totals 16 residues. CDR3 region: CSARRTSGKATDTQYF. The CDR3 coding sequence is TGCAGTGCTCGAAGGACTAGCGGGAAAGCCACAGATACGCAGTATTTT.

The gene calls are TRBV6-4 and TRBJ2-1; tentatively, D is TRBD1 or TRBD2 (6 bases each). The CDR3 spans 16 residues. Germline CDR1 is MRHNA and CDR2 is SNTAGT. Trimming pared 0 bases from V and 6 bases from J, leaving 15 bases between. This chain's CDR3 is CASSDSGGVSFNEQFF. Here the CDR3 DNA reads TGTGCCAGCAGTGACTCGGGGGGCGTAAGTTTCAATGAGCAGTTCTTC.

The gene calls are TRBV7-8 and TRBJ1-2, with D unclear. Germline loops: CDR1 SGHVS, CDR2 FQNEAQ. Trimming cost V 4 bases and J 6 bases, with 18 bases left between them. The CDR3 length is 15 residues. The CDR3 nucleotides are TGTGCCAGCAGCTCAGACCGATTCAGAGGACATGGCTACACCTTC. Translation: CASSSDRFRGHGYTF.

With regard to this clonotype: The junction shows a germline mismatch at one end, possibly a read error. This rearrangement joins TRBV2 to TRBJ1-1; D is ambiguous. The germline V gene encodes CDR1 SNHLY and CDR2 FYNNEI. This CDR3 has 14 residues. CDR3 loop: CASTEGSMNTGAFF. The CDR3, as DNA: TGTGCCAGCACCGAGGGCAGTATGAACACTGGAGCTTTCTTT.

This clonotype was picked up one time. V and J are TRBV7-8 and TRBJ2-7; possible D gene TRBD1, 5 bases. The germline CDR1 and CDR2 sequences are SGHVS and FQNEAQ. The length of the CDR3 is 14 residues. V lost 3 bases, J lost 2 bases, and 11 bases lay in between. The CDR3 is CASSFRVYAYEQYF. CDR3 sequence (DNA): TGTGCCAGCAGCTTCAGGGTTTATGCCTACGAGCAGTACTTC.

The J gene is TRBJ2-5, the V gene TRBV12-3 or TRBV12-4; 10 bases are shared with TRBD2. The CDR3 is 17 residues long. Losses at the gene ends were 4 bases for V and 4 bases for J; bases not matched to a gene: 12. The CDR3 DNA sequence: TGTGCCAGCAGTTCCCCCCGACTAGCGGGTCTCAGAGAGACCCAGTACTTC. This codes for CASSSPRLAGLRETQYF.

This rearrangement joins TRBV2 to TRBJ2-7; no clear D. The CDR3 has 12 amino acids. Per germline, CDR1 SNHLY and CDR2 FYNNEI. Trimming removed 8 bases from V and 1 base from J, with 9 bases in between. The CDR3 is CASAWRSYEQYF. CDR3 sequence (DNA): TGTGCCAGCGCTTGGCGGTCCTACGAGCAGTACTTC.

This clonotype was recorded once. The chain links TRBV20-1 to TRBJ2-1; D is unclear. TRBJ2-7 explains the end of the DNA better; the J call may be wrong. Germline V gene data show CDR1 as DFQATT and CDR2 as SNEGSKA (reference sequence). This CDR3 is built from 13 residues. Here the CDR3 DNA reads TGCAGTGCTAGAGGTGAACCCGACAATGAGCAGTACTTC. This codes for CSARGEPDNEQYF.

This chain connects TRBV24-1 to TRBJ2-3; D is perhaps TRBD1 (6 bases). Trimming stripped 5 bases from V and 2 bases from J, with 13 bases between. The CDR3 consists of 15 residues. CDR1 is KGHDR and CDR2 is SFDVKD in the germline V gene. CDR3 residues: CATSVLTGPTDTQYF. CDR3 nucleotide sequence: TGTGCCACCAGTGTCCTGACAGGCCCCACAGATACGCAGTATTTT.

The chain has TRBV15 and TRBJ2-5; unclear D gene. Germline V lookup: CDR1 LNHNV, CDR2 YYDKDF (reference sequence). This CDR3 is 15 amino acids long. Trimming cost V 1 base and J 1 base, with 10 bases left between them. The CDR3 sequence is CATSRAQLSQETQYF. CDR3 DNA: TGTGCCACCAGCAGAGCTCAGCTCTCCCAAGAGACCCAGTACTTC.

This clonotype was counted a few times. The chain is built from TRBV5-6 and TRBJ1-2; 7 bases are shared with TRBD1. The CDR3 length is 14 residues. Losses at the gene ends were 5 bases for V and 0 bases for J; bases not matched to a gene: 4. CDR1 SGHDT and CDR2 YYEEEE come from the germline V gene. In nucleotides, the CDR3 is TGTGCCAGCAGTTGGGACAGAGCTAACTATGGCTACACCTTC. Its protein product is CASSWDRANYGYTF.

In this sample, this clonotype turned up once. The J gene is TRBJ1-1, the V gene TRBV20-1; 7 bases are shared with TRBD1. Per germline, CDR1 DFQATT and CDR2 SNEGSKA (reference sequence). The CDR3 has 15 residues. The J segment lost 1 base and the V segment lost 3 bases, leaving 8 bases of the junction unmatched. CDR3 loop: CSARRRQGRNTEAFF. CDR3 in DNA: TGCAGTGCTAGGAGGAGACAGGGCCGGAACACTGAAGCTTTCTTT.

This clonotype was seen once. This sequence joins TRBV28 and TRBJ2-3, with 16 bases fitting TRBD2. Trimming cost V 5 bases and J 3 bases; bases outside gene matches: 5. Germline V gives CDR1 MDHEN, CDR2 SYDVKM. The CDR3 contains 17 residues. The CDR3 DNA sequence: TGTGCCAGCAGTGCCCCGGGACTAGCGGGAGGGACAGATACGCAGTATTTT. This translates into CASSAPGLAGGTDTQYF.